The 5 T cell receptor beta chains given below trace back to one sample, sequenced in a study of T cell clonotyping in hematopoietic cell transplantation. Libraries were prepared by immunoSEQ multiplex PCR; TCRdb keeps only in-frame clonotypes and omits some of them. The sample holds some 30,000 clones, about 92% seen once. Described time point: recipient sample about 28 days before transplant, after cytoreduction. The input for sequencing was peripheral blood mononuclear cells, taken before stem cell transplant. Receptors originate from a man aged 50-60 years with acute myeloid leukemia. Some clones in this sample may be carry-over from other donors' samples.

J is TRBJ1-5 and V is TRBV7-8; TRBD1 matches 9 bases. The CDR3 runs to 14 residues. The germline V gene encodes CDR1 SGHVS and CDR2 FQNEAQ. J gave up 7 bases and V 5 bases, and 6 bases lay outside the gene matches. CDR3 sequence reads: CASSPRGQGQPQHF. The CDR3 nucleotides are TGTGCCAGCAGCCCTAGGGGACAGGGCCAGCCCCAGCATTTT.

V and J are TRBV7-2 and TRBJ2-2, with 12 bases identical to TRBD2. The V gene's germline CDR1 is SGHTA and CDR2 FQGNSA. The V and J ends lost 5 bases and 5 bases, in that order; junction bases with no gene match: 6. The CDR3 totals 16 residues. As DNA, the CDR3 is TGTGCCAGCAGCCTGACTAGCGGGAGAAAGACCGGGGAGCTGTTTTTT. It translates to CASSLTSGRKTGELFF. The full variable domain, in which reference TRBV7-2 and TRBJ2-2 provide the parts outside the CDR3, is GAGVSQSPSNKVTEKGKDVELRCDPISGHTALYWYRQSLGQGLEFLIYFQGNSAPDKSGLPSDRFSAERTGGSVSTLTIQRTQQEDSAVYLCASSLTSGRKTGELFFGEGSRLTVL.

J is TRBJ2-3 and V is TRBV9; D is uncertain. Germline CDR1 reads SGDLS; CDR2 reads YYNGEE. V gave up 0 bases and J gave up 2 bases, with 4 bases separating them. This CDR3 comprises 13 residues. CDR3 sequence: CASSVGNTDTQYF. CDR3 nucleotides: TGTGCCAGCAGCGTAGGAAACACAGATACGCAGTATTTT.

CDR3 DNA sequence: TGTGCCAGCAGTGACTACACAGATACGCAGTATTTT. Its protein is CASSDYTDTQYF. This chain connects TRBV2 to TRBJ2-3; the D is unclear. V was trimmed by 3 bases and J by 2 bases, leaving 3 bases between them. Germline V gives CDR1 SNHLY, CDR2 FYNNEI. The CDR3 runs 12 residues.

This chain links TRBV7-9 with TRBJ2-1; D gene ambiguous. V shed 5 bases and J shed 5 bases, with 7 bases lying between them. Per the germline V gene, CDR1 is SEHNR and CDR2 is FQNEAQ (reference sequence). This CDR3 region has 12 residues. CDR3 sequence reads: CASSPAHNEQFF. CDR3 coding DNA: TGTGCCAGCAGCCCGGCCCACAATGAGCAGTTCTTC.